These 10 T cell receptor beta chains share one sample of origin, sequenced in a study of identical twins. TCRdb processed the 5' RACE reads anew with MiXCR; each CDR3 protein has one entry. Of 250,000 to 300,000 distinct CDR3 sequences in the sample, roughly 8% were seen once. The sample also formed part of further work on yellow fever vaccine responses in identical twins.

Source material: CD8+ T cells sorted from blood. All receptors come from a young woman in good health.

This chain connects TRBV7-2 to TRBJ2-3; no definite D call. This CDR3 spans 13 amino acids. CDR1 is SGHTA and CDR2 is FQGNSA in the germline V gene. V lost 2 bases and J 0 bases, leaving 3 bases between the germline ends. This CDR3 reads CASSLFSTDTQYF. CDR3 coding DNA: TGTGCCAGCAGCTTATTCAGCACAGATACGCAGTATTTT.

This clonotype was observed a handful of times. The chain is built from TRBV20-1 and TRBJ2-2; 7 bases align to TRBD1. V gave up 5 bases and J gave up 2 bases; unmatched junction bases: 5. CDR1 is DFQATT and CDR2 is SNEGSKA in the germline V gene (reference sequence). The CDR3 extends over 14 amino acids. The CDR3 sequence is CSASRDRNTGELFF. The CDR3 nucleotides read TGCAGTGCTTCCAGGGACAGAAACACCGGGGAGCTGTTTTTT.

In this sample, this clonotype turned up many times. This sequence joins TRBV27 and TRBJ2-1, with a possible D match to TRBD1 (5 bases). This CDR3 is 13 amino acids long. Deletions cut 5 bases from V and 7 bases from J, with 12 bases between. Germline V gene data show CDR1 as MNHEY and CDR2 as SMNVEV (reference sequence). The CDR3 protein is CASSPEGENEQFF. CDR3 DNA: TGTGCCAGCAGTCCAGAAGGGGAAAATGAGCAGTTCTTC.

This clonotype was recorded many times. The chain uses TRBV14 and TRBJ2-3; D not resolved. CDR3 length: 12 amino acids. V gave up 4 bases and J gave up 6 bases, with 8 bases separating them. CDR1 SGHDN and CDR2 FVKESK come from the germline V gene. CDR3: CASSRRYDTQYF. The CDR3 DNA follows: TGTGCCAGCAGCCGACGGTACGATACGCAGTATTTT.

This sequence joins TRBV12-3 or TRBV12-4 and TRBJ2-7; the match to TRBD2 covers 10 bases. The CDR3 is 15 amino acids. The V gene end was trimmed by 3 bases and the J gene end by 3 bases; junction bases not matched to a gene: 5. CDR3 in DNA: TGTGCCAGCAGTTTCAACCTAGCGGGAGACTACGAGCAGTACTTC. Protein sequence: CASSFNLAGDYEQYF.

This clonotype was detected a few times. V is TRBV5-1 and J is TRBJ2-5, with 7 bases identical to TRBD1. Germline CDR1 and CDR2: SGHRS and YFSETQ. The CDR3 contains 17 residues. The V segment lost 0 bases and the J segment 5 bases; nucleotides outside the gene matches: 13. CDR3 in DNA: TGCGCCAGCAGCTTGGGGGCTGTGGCAGGGGGTTTTGAGACCCAGTACTTC. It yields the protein CASSLGAVAGGFETQYF.

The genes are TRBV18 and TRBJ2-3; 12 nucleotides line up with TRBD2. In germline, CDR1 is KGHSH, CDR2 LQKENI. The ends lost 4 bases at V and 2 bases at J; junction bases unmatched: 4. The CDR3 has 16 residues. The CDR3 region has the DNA TGTGCCAGCTCACGAGGACTAGCGGGGACCACAGATACGCAGTATTTT. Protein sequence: CASSRGLAGTTDTQYF.

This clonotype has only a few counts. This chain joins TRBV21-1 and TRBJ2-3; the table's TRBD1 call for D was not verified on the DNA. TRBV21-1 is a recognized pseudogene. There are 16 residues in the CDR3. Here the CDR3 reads CASSKEKGQVTDTQYF. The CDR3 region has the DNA TGTGCCAGCAGCAAAGAAAAGGGACAGGTCACAGATACGCAGTATTTT.

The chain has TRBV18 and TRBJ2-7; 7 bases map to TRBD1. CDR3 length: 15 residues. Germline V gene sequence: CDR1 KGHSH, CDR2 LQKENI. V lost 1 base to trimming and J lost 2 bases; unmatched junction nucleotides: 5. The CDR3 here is CASSPQGTVPYEQYF. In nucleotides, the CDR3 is TGTGCCAGCTCACCACAAGGGACAGTTCCCTACGAGCAGTACTTC. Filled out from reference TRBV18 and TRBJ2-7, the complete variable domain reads NAGVMQNPRHLVRRRGQEARLRCSPMKGHSHVYWYRQLPEEGLKFMVYLQKENIIDESGMPKERFSAEFPKEGPSILRIQQVVRGDSAAYFCASSPQGTVPYEQYFGPGTRLTVT.

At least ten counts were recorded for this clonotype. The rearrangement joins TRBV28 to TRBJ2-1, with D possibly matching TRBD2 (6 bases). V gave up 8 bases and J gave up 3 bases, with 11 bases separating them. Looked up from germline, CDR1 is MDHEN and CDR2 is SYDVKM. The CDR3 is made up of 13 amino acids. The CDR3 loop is CASESGYYNEQFF. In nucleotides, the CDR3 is TGTGCCAGCGAAAGCGGGTACTACAATGAGCAGTTCTTC.